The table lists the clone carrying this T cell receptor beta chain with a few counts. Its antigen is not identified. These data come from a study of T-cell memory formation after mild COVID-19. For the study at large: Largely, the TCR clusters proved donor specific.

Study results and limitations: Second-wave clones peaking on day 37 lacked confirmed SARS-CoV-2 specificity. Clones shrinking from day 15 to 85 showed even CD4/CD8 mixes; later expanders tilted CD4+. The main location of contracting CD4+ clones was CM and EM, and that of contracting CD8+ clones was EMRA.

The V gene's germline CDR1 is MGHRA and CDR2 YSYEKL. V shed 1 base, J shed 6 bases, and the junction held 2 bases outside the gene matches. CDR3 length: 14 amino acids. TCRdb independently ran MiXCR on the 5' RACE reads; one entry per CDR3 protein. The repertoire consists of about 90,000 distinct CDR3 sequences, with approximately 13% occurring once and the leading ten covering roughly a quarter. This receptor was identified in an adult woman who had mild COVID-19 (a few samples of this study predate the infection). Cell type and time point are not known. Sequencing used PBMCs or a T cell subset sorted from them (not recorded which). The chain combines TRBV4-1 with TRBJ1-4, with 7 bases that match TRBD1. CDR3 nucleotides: TGCGCCAGCAGCCAAGGCCAGGGGGATGAAAAACTGTTTTTT. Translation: CASSQGQGDEKLFF.